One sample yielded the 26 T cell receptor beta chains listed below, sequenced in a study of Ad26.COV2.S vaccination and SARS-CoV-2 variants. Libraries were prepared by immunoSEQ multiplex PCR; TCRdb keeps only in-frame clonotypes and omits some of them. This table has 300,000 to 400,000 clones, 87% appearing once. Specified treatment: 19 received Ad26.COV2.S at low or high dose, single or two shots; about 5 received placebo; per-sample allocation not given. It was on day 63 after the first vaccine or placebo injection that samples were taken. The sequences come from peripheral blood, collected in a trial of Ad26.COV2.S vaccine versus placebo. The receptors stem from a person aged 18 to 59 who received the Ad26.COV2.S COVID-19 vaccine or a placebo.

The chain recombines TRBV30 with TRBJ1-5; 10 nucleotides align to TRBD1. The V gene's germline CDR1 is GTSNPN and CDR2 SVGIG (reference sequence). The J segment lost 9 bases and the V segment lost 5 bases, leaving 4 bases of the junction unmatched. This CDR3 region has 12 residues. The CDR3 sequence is CAWGQGGRPQHF. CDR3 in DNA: TGTGCCTGGGGACAGGGGGGGCGGCCCCAGCATTTT.

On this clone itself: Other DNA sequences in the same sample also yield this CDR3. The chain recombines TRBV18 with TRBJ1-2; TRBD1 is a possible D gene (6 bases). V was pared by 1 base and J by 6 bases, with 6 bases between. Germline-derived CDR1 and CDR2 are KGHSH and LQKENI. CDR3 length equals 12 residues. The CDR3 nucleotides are TGTGCCAGCTCACCACAGGGGGATGGCTACACCTTC. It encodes CASSPQGDGYTF.

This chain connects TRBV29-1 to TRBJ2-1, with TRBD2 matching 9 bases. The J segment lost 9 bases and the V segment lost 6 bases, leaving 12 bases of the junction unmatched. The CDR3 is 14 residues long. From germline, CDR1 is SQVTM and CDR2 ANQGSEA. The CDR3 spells CSVVGGGAWGEQFF. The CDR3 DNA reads TGCAGCGTCGTAGGCGGGGGGGCCTGGGGTGAGCAGTTCTTC.

CDR3 bases: TGTGCCAGCAGCTTGTCCCGAGGCGGTCAGCCCCAGCATTTT. Translation gives CASSLSRGGQPQHF. V gene TRBV7-6 combines with J gene TRBJ1-5; D unresolved. This CDR3 has 14 amino acids. Germline V gene lookup returns CDR1 SGHVS and CDR2 FNYEAQ. Trimming stripped 3 bases from V and 6 bases from J, with 12 bases between. The full variable domain, its missing parts supplied by reference TRBV7-6 and TRBJ1-5, is GAGVSQSPRYKVTKRGQDVALRCDPISGHVSLYWYRQALGQGPEFLTYFNYEAQQDKSGLPNDRFSAERPEGSISTLTIQRTEQRDSAMYRCASSLSRGGQPQHFGDGTRLSIL.

CDR3 in DNA: TGCGCCAGCAGTCCTAACGCCGCCGGTAGCCCCTACGAGCAGTACTTC. It yields the protein CASSPNAAGSPYEQYF. The rearrangement uses TRBV4-3 and TRBJ2-7; D call uncertain. Trimming shortened V by 6 bases and J by 2 bases, and 20 bases separated the two germline ends. The CDR3 is 16 residues long. Germline CDR1 reads LGHNA; CDR2 reads YSLEER.

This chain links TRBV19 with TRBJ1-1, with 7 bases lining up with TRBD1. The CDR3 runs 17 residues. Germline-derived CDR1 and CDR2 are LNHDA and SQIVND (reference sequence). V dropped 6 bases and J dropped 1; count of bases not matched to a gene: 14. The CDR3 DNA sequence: TGTGCCAGTAGGTATGGGGTGAACAGGGGCCAGAACACTGAAGCTTTCTTT. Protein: CASRYGVNRGQNTEAFF.

CDR3 nucleotides: TGCGCCAGCAGCCAAGATCTTAGTCTCTACAATGAGCAGTTCTTC. Protein sequence: CASSQDLSLYNEQFF. The chain has TRBV4-1 and TRBJ2-1; D is unresolved. This CDR3 contains 15 residues. V was pared by 0 bases and J by 3 bases, with 9 bases between. Germline lookup yields CDR1 MGHRA and CDR2 YSYEKL.

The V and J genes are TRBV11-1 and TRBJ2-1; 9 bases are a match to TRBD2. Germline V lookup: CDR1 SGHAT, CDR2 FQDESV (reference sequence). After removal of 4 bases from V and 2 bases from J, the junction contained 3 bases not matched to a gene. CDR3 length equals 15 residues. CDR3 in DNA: TGTGCCAGCAGCTCTATAGCGGGGGCCTACAATGAGCAGTTCTTC. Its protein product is CASSSIAGAYNEQFF.

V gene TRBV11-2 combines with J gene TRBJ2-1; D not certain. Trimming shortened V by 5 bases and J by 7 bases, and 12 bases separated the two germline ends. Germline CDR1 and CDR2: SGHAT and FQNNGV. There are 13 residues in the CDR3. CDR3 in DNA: TGTGCCAGCAGCCTAAATCCCGCGAATGAGCAGTTCTTC. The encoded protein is CASSLNPANEQFF. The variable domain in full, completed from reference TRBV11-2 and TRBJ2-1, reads EAGVAQSPRYKIIEKRQSVAFWCNPISGHATLYWYQQILGQGPKLLIQFQNNGVVDDSQLPKDRFSAERLKGVDSTLKIQPAKLEDSAVYLCASSLNPANEQFFGPGTRLTVL.

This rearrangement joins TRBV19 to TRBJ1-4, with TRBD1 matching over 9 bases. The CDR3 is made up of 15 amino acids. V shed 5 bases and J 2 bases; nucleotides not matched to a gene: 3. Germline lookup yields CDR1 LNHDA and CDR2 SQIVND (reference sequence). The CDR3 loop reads CASSRDRATNEKLFF. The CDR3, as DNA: TGTGCCAGTAGTCGGGACAGGGCCACTAATGAAAAACTGTTTTTT.

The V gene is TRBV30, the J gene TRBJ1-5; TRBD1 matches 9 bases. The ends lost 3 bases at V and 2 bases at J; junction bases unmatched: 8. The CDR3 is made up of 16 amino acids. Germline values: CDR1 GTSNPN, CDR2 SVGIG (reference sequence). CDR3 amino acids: CAWREGTGRGNQPQHF. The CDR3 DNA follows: TGTGCCTGGAGGGAAGGGACAGGGCGCGGCAATCAGCCCCAGCATTTT.

CDR3 region: CASSPQGQDYEQYF. Here the CDR3 DNA reads TGTGCCAGCAGCCCCCAGGGACAGGACTACGAGCAGTACTTC. This chain links TRBV11-2 with TRBJ2-7; the match to TRBD1 covers 8 bases. V lost 5 bases and J lost 3; bases outside the gene matches: 6. The germline V gene has CDR1 SGHAT and CDR2 FQNNGV. The CDR3 spans 14 residues.

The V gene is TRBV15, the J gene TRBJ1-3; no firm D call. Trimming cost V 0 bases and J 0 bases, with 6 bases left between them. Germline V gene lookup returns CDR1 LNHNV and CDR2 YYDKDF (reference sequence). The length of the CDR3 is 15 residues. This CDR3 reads CATSRDLASGNTIYF. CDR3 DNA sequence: TGTGCCACCAGCAGAGATTTGGCCTCTGGAAACACCATATATTTT.

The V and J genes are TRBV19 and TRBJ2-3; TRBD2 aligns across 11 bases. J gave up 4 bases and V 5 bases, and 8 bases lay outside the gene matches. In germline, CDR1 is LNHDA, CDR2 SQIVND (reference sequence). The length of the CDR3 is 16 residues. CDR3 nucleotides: TGTGCCAGTAGTCCTGCTAGCGGGGGGATAGCAGATACGCAGTATTTT. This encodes CASSPASGGIADTQYF.

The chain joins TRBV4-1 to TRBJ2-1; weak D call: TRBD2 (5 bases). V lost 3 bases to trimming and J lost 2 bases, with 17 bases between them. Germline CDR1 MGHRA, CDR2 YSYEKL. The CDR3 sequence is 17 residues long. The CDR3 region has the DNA TGCGCCAGCAGCCAGGACCCTAGCCTAGTCGCCTACAATGAGCAGTTCTTC. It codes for CASSQDPSLVAYNEQFF.

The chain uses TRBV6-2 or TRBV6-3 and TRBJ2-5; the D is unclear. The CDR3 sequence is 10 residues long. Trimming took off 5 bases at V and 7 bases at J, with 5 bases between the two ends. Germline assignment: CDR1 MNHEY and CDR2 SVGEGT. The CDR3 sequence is CASSDGTQYF. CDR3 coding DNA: TGTGCCAGCAGTGACGGGACCCAGTACTTC.

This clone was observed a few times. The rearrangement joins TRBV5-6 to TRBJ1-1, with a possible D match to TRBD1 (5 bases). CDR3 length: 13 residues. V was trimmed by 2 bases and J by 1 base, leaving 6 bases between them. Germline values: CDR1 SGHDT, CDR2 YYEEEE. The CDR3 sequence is CASSFGGNTEAFF. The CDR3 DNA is TGTGCCAGCAGCTTTGGGGGGAACACTGAAGCTTTCTTT.

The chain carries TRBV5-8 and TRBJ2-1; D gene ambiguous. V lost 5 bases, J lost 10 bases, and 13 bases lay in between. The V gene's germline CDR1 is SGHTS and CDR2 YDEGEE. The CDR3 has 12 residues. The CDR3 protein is CASSPPLREQFF. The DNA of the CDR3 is TGTGCCAGCAGTCCCCCCTTGAGGGAGCAGTTCTTC.

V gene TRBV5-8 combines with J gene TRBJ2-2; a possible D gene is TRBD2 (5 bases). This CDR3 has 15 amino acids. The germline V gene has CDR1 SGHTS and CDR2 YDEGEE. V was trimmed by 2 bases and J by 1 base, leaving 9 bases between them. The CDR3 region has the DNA TGTGCCAGCAGCTTCGGTCGGGGGAACACCGGGGAGCTGTTTTTT. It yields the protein CASSFGRGNTGELFF. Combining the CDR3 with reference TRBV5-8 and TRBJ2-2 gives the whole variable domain EAGVTQSPTHLIKTRGQQATLRCSPISGHTSVYWYQQALGLGLQFLLWYDEGEERNRGNFPPRFSGRQFPNYSSELNVNALELEDSALYLCASSFGRGNTGELFFGEGSRLTVL.

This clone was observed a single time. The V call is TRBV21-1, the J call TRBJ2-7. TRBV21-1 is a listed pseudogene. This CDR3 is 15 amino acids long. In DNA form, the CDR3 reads TGTGCCAGCAGCAAGGTGGTCAGGACCACCTACGAGCAGTACTTC. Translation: CASSKVVRTTYEQYF.

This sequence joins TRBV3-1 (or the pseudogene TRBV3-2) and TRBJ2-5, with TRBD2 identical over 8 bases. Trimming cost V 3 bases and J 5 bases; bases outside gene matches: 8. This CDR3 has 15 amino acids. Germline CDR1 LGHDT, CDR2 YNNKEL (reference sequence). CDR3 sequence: CASSHGRTSPETQYF. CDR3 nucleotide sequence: TGTGCCAGCAGCCATGGTCGGACTAGCCCTGAGACCCAGTACTTC.

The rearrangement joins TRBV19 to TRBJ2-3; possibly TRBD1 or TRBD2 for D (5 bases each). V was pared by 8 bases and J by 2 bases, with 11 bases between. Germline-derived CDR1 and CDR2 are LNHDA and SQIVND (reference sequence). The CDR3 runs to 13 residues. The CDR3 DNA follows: TGTGCCAGTCTGGGGGTCCACACAGATACGCAGTATTTT. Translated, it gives CASLGVHTDTQYF.

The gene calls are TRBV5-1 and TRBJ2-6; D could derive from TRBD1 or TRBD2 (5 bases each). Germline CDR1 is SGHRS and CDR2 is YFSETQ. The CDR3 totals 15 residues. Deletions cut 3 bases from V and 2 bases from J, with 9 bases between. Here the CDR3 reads CASSSRDPGANVLTF. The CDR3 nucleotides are TGCGCCAGCAGCTCCCGGGACCCTGGGGCCAACGTCCTGACTTTC.

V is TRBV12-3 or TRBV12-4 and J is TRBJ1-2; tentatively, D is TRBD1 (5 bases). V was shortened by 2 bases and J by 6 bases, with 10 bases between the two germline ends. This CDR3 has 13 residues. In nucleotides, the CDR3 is TGTGCCAGCAGTTTACCAGGGCAAGATGGCTACACCTTC. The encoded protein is CASSLPGQDGYTF.

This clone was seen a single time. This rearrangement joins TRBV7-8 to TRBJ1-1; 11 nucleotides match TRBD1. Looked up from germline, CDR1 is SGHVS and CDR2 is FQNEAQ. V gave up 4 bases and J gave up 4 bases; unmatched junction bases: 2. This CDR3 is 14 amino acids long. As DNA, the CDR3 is TGTGCCAGCAGCTCGGGACAGGGGGTCACTGAAGCTTTCTTT. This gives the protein CASSSGQGVTEAFF.

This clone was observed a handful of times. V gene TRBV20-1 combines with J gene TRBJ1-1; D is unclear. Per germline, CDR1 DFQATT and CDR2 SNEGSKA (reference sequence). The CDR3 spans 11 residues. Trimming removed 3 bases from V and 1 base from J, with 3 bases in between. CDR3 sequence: CSASGNTEAFF. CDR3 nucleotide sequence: TGCAGTGCTAGCGGGAACACTGAAGCTTTCTTT.